This entry lists 25 T cell receptor beta chains sequenced from one sample in a study of blood T cells in healthy people across ages. Sample-barcoded 5' priming and a J-beta primer mix drove a second PCR of roughly 6 to 12 cycles. MiXCR, applied by TCRdb to the 5' RACE reads, yields one record per CDR3 protein. The table lists some 1.1 million distinct CDR3 sequences, 35% to 45% of them singletons. Sequencing was carried out using blood. The origin of the receptors is a man aged 18 to 35 in good health.

The chain couples TRBV3-1 to TRBJ2-7; D is unclear. The CDR3 covers 15 residues. V shed 2 bases and J shed 2 bases, with 13 bases lying between them. The V gene's germline CDR1 is LGHDT and CDR2 YNNKEL (reference sequence). The CDR3 protein is CASSQNPSRTYEQYF. For the CDR3, the DNA is TGTGCCAGCAGCCAAAACCCGAGTCGGACCTACGAGCAGTACTTC.

This clonotype was found a few times. The genes are TRBV12-3 or TRBV12-4 and TRBJ1-2, with TRBD1 matching over 8 bases. This CDR3 is 13 amino acids long. V gave up 6 bases and J gave up 4 bases; unmatched junction bases: 4. CDR3 in DNA: TGTGCCAGCAGGGACAGGGAGAGCTATGGCTACACCTTC. As protein: CASRDRESYGYTF.

The rearrangement joins TRBV20-1 to TRBJ1-1, with D unclear. V lost 0 bases and J lost 1, with 9 bases in between. CDR3 size: 14 residues. CDR1 and CDR2 (germline): DFQATT, SNEGSKA (reference sequence). The chain's CDR3 is CSARDLHQNTEAFF. CDR3 nucleotide sequence: TGCAGTGCTAGAGACCTTCATCAGAACACTGAAGCTTTCTTT.

The chain joins TRBV7-2 to TRBJ2-2, with no clear D. V gave up 1 base and J gave up 2 bases, with 11 bases separating them. Germline V lookup: CDR1 SGHTA, CDR2 FQGNSA. The CDR3 is 16 amino acids. The CDR3 reads CASSLGFGSNTGELFF. CDR3 bases: TGTGCCAGCAGCTTAGGTTTTGGTAGCAACACCGGGGAGCTGTTTTTT.

This clonotype was picked up a small number of times. The V call is TRBV12-3 or TRBV12-4, the J call TRBJ1-1; the D gene is possibly TRBD1 (6 bases). Trimming took off 6 bases at V and 4 bases at J, with 9 bases between the two ends. The CDR3 is made up of 12 amino acids. CDR3 loop: CASRKGGTEAFF. The DNA of the CDR3 is TGTGCCAGCAGGAAAGGGGGCACTGAAGCTTTCTTT.

This clonotype came up a few times. CDR3 nucleotide sequence: TGTGCCAGCAGCGGAGACAGCTCCTATAATTCACCCCTCCACTTT. Its translation is CASSGDSSYNSPLHF. This chain connects TRBV7-9 to TRBJ1-6, with a weak D call TRBD1 (5 bases). With 5 bases removed from V and 0 bases from J, the gap between germline ends came to 8 bases. Germline-derived CDR1 and CDR2 are SEHNR and FQNEAQ (reference sequence). This CDR3 is 15 amino acids long.

The chain has TRBV6-2 or TRBV6-3 and TRBJ1-4, with a weak D call TRBD1 (6 bases). Germline-derived CDR1 and CDR2 are MNHEY and SVGEGT. The V gene lost 7 bases and the J gene lost 0 bases, with 12 bases spanning the gap. The CDR3 sequence is 15 residues long. The CDR3 protein is CASMPRTATNEKLFF. DNA of the CDR3: TGTGCCAGCATGCCCCGGACAGCAACTAATGAAAAACTGTTTTTT.

This clonotype turned up a few times. Possible read error: a much larger clone is one base away. This chain links TRBV10-3 with TRBJ2-1; 7 bases agree with TRBD1. Germline V gene data show CDR1 as ENHRY and CDR2 as SYGVKD. The V gene end was trimmed by 5 bases and the J gene end by 0 bases; junction bases not matched to a gene: 1. The CDR3 consists of 14 residues. CDR3 bases: TGTGCCATCAGTTCAGGGGGCTCCTACAATGAGCAGTTCTTC. Translating gives CAISSGGSYNEQFF.

The chain combines TRBV7-9 with TRBJ2-1; 9 nucleotides match TRBD2. Germline V gene sequence: CDR1 SEHNR, CDR2 FQNEAQ (reference sequence). V lost 10 bases to trimming and J lost 2 bases; unmatched junction nucleotides: 9. This CDR3 is built from 15 residues. The CDR3 bases are TGTGCCATCAGTGAAGGCGGGAGGGCCTACAATGAGCAGTTCTTC. Its protein is CAISEGGRAYNEQFF.

The gene calls are TRBV5-1 and TRBJ2-3; D not certain. The CDR3 covers 14 residues. The V gene lost 0 bases and the J gene lost 3 bases, with 8 bases spanning the gap. Germline V lookup: CDR1 SGHRS, CDR2 YFSETQ. This CDR3 is CASSLADKTDTQYF. The CDR3 DNA reads TGCGCCAGCAGCTTGGCTGATAAGACAGATACGCAGTATTTT.

V gene TRBV3-1 combines with J gene TRBJ1-1; D ambiguous. Trimming removed 2 bases at V and 4 bases at J, with 8 bases between. CDR3 length equals 13 residues. CDR1 and CDR2 from the germline V gene are LGHDT and YNNKEL (reference sequence). The CDR3 DNA is TGTGCCAGCAGCCAAATAGACGGCACTGAAGCTTTCTTT. This codes for CASSQIDGTEAFF.

The rearrangement joins TRBV20-1 to TRBJ2-7, with 10 bases fitting TRBD2. Per germline, CDR1 DFQATT and CDR2 SNEGSKA (reference sequence). The CDR3 is 15 residues long. V gave up 0 bases and J gave up 7 bases; unmatched junction bases: 9. The CDR3 DNA is TGCAGTGCTAGAGAAGGACTAGCGGTCTACAATGAGCAGTACTTC. Its translation: CSAREGLAVYNEQYF.

Only one count was recorded for this clonotype. The CDR3 is CASSGDPSRPQHF. In DNA, the CDR3 is TGTGCCAGCAGTGGGGACCCTTCTCGGCCCCAGCATTTT. V usage is TRBV6-1 and J usage is TRBJ1-5; D is perhaps TRBD1 (5 bases). Per germline, CDR1 MNHNS and CDR2 SASEGT. The CDR3 runs 13 residues. V was shortened by 4 bases and J by 9 bases, with 13 bases between the two germline ends.

This clonotype was counted only a few times. The chain has TRBV6-6 and TRBJ2-7; D possibly corresponds to TRBD1 (5 bases). The V gene's germline CDR1 is MNHNY and CDR2 SVGAGI (reference sequence). The CDR3 consists of 13 residues. Trimming removed 9 bases from V and 0 bases from J, with 12 bases in between. The CDR3 sequence is CASRGPSSYEQYF. CDR3 nucleotides: TGTGCCAGTAGGGGCCCAAGCTCCTACGAGCAGTACTTC.

CDR3 region: CASSSRARSSYEQYF. Here the CDR3 DNA reads TGTGCCAGCAGCTCCAGGGCCAGGTCTTCCTACGAGCAGTACTTC. The V gene is TRBV7-2, the J gene TRBJ2-7; TRBD1 might be the D (5 bases). The CDR3 is made up of 15 amino acids. Trimming took off 4 bases at V and 1 base at J, with 14 bases between the two ends. Germline values: CDR1 SGHTA, CDR2 FQGNSA.

The V and J genes are TRBV10-3 and TRBJ1-2, with 8 nucleotides matching TRBD1. CDR3 length: 14 amino acids. Germline lookup yields CDR1 ENHRY and CDR2 SYGVKD. The junction had 10 bases not matched to a gene; V was cut back by 7 bases and J by 6 bases. In nucleotides, the CDR3 is TGTGCCATCAACCCGACAGGGGTGACGCATGGCTACACCTTC. It encodes CAINPTGVTHGYTF.

The V gene is TRBV3-1, the J gene TRBJ1-2; D is unresolved. This CDR3 spans 14 amino acids. Germline V gives CDR1 LGHDT, CDR2 YNNKEL (reference sequence). V was trimmed by 1 base and J by 7 bases, leaving 13 bases between them. CDR3 DNA: TGTGCCAGCAGCCAAGGGCAGGCTGAACGTGGCTACACCTTC. Its translation is CASSQGQAERGYTF. Full variable domain (remainder filled in from reference TRBV3-1 and TRBJ1-2): DTAVSQTPKYLVTQMGNDKSIKCEQNLGHDTMYWYKQDSKKFLKIMFSYNNKELIINETVPNRFSPKSPDKAHLNLHINSLELGDSAVYFCASSQGQAERGYTFGSGTRLTVV.

V is TRBV29-1 and J is TRBJ1-2; 8 bases are a match to TRBD1. V was clipped by 7 bases and J by 7 bases; unmatched bases: 14. The germline CDR1 and CDR2 sequences are SQVTM and ANQGSEA. The CDR3 is made up of 14 amino acids. CDR3 coding DNA: TGCAGCGGAAAGGGGGACAGGAACAGTGGTGGCTACACCTTC. Translating it yields CSGKGDRNSGGYTF.

The CDR3 bases are TGTGCCACCAGGGGGGTGGGACGTGAGCAGTTCTTC. As protein: CATRGVGREQFF. The chain is built from TRBV2 and TRBJ2-1; possibly TRBD1 for D (7 bases). From germline, CDR1 is SNHLY and CDR2 FYNNEI. This CDR3 spans 12 amino acids. The ends were cut back, 10 bases at V and 9 bases at J, with 16 bases in the middle.

The V gene is TRBV6-5, the J gene TRBJ2-4; D call uncertain. The J call may be in error: the DNA end matches TRBJ2-7 better. The CDR3 spans 13 residues. Per germline, CDR1 MNHEY and CDR2 SVGAGI. The CDR3 nucleotides are TGTGCCAGCAGTTACTCGAGGAAAAACGAGCAGTACTTC. It specifies CASSYSRKNEQYF.

CDR3 in amino acids: CASSLRSETGELFF. DNA for the CDR3: TGTGCCAGCAGCTTAAGGTCTGAGACCGGGGAGCTGTTTTTT. The V and J genes are TRBV7-2 and TRBJ2-2, with D unclear. The CDR3 totals 14 residues. Germline assignment: CDR1 SGHTA and CDR2 FQGNSA. The V and J ends lost 2 bases and 5 bases respectively, with 9 bases between them.

This chain connects TRBV7-2 to TRBJ1-1, with D unresolved. Germline V lookup: CDR1 SGHTA, CDR2 FQGNSA. The CDR3 length is 13 residues. Deletions cut 1 base from V and 8 bases from J, with 11 bases between. The CDR3 reads CASSLVRHPEAFF. The CDR3 nucleotides read TGTGCCAGCAGCTTAGTTAGACATCCCGAAGCTTTCTTT.

This clonotype showed up just a few times. DNA of the CDR3: TGTGCCAGCAAGCCTAGCGTCTTAGATACGCAGTATTTT. Amino acids: CASKPSVLDTQYF. The rearrangement joins TRBV12-3 or TRBV12-4 to TRBJ2-3, with a weak D call TRBD2 (6 bases). V lost 7 bases and J lost 5, with 13 bases in between. The CDR3 covers 13 residues.

This chain uses TRBV10-3 with TRBJ1-5, with D unresolved. The CDR3 totals 14 residues. Looked up from germline, CDR1 is ENHRY and CDR2 is SYGVKD. Trimming shortened V by 6 bases and J by 2 bases, and 11 bases separated the two germline ends. The CDR3 DNA is TGTGCCATCAGCCCGAACAGTGGCAATCAGCCCCAGCATTTT. Protein product: CAISPNSGNQPQHF.

The chain carries TRBV11-2 and TRBJ2-5; D is ambiguous. With 5 bases removed from V and 1 base from J, the gap between germline ends came to 8 bases. Germline V gives CDR1 SGHAT, CDR2 FQNNGV. The CDR3 consists of 13 residues. Here the CDR3 DNA reads TGTGCCAGCAGCGTCACCCTCCAAGAGACCCAGTACTTC. Protein product: CASSVTLQETQYF.